The 28 T cell receptor beta chains below come from one sample, sequenced in a study of blood T cells in healthy people across ages. A J-beta primer mix and a sample-barcoded 5' primer were used in a second PCR of roughly 6 to 12 cycles. TCRdb reanalysed the 5' RACE reads using MiXCR and keeps one entry per CDR3 protein. The sample yields just under 750,000 distinct CDR3 sequences, 20% to 25% seen once. What was sequenced was blood. These receptor sequences come from a man in his 70s in good health.

This clonotype showed up just a few times. The genes are TRBV6-4 and TRBJ1-2, with TRBD1 as a possible D gene (5 bases). V was shortened by 3 bases and J by 4 bases, with 9 bases between the two germline ends. The CDR3 has 13 amino acids. Per the germline V gene, CDR1 is MRHNA and CDR2 is SNTAGT. As DNA, the CDR3 is TGTGCCAGCAGTGAAAGGGGCGCCTATGGCTACACCTTC. This sequence encodes CASSERGAYGYTF.

Of note for this clonotype: At one end the junction does not follow the germline gene, possibly because of a read error. V usage is TRBV20-1 and J usage is TRBJ2-1; TRBD2 aligns across 9 bases. The V gene's germline CDR1 is DFQATT and CDR2 SNEGSKA (reference sequence). CDR3 size: 12 residues. The CDR3 DNA is TGCAATGCTAGCGGGGCCTACAATGAGCAGTTCTTC. As protein: CNASGAYNEQFF.

The CDR3 loop is CSAFRAVEAFF. CDR3 bases: TGCAGTGCTTTCAGGGCGGTTGAAGCTTTCTTT. This chain joins TRBV20-1 and TRBJ1-1; a possible D gene is TRBD1 (5 bases). The V gene's germline CDR1 is DFQATT and CDR2 SNEGSKA (reference sequence). V dropped 5 bases and J dropped 7 bases, with 11 bases sitting between them. CDR3 length: 11 residues.

This clonotype came up a few times. This CDR3 is CASSLPGLAGSEQYF. The CDR3 DNA is TGTGCCAGCAGCTTACCGGGACTAGCGGGAAGCGAGCAGTACTTC. The rearrangement joins TRBV7-9 to TRBJ2-7; 13 bases are shared with TRBD2. The germline CDR1 and CDR2 sequences are SEHNR and FQNEAQ (reference sequence). The trim removed 2 bases at V and 6 bases at J, leaving 4 bases unmatched. The CDR3 sequence is 15 residues long. Drawing the rest from reference TRBV7-9 and TRBJ2-7, the complete variable domain is DTGVSQNPRHKITKRGQNVTFRCDPISEHNRLYWYRQTLGQGPEFLTYFQNEAQLEKSRLLSDRFSAERPKGSFSTLEIQRTEQGDSAMYLCASSLPGLAGSEQYFGPGTRLTVT.

This clonotype was observed a single time. The chain has TRBV12-3 or TRBV12-4 and TRBJ2-7; TRBD2 agrees at 13 bases. The DNA matches TRBJ2-5 better at its end, which makes the J call doubtful. The CDR3 extends over 17 amino acids. The chain's CDR3 is CASSLRGLAGLQETQYF. Written as DNA, the CDR3 is TGTGCCAGCAGTTTAAGGGGACTAGCGGGATTACAAGAGACCCAGTACTTC.

This clonotype has only a few counts. The V and J genes are TRBV5-5 and TRBJ1-1, with a possible D match to TRBD1 (5 bases). V was trimmed by 5 bases and J by 0 bases, leaving 8 bases between them. Germline lookup yields CDR1 SGHKS and CDR2 YYEKEE (reference sequence). This CDR3 contains 13 residues. The CDR3 DNA reads as TGTGCCAGCAGTGGCAGGGTGAACACTGAAGCTTTCTTT. The encoded protein is CASSGRVNTEAFF.

Only a few counts were recorded for this clonotype. This sequence joins TRBV11-3 and TRBJ1-2; D call uncertain. V was trimmed by 7 bases and J by 2 bases, leaving 17 bases between them. Germline V lookup: CDR1 SGHNT, CDR2 YENEEA. The CDR3 covers 15 residues. The CDR3 sequence is CASTPSRSANYGYTF. CDR3 DNA: TGTGCCAGCACCCCTTCCAGGAGCGCCAACTATGGCTACACCTTC.

This clonotype has more than one count but fewer than ten. The chain recombines TRBV7-2 with TRBJ2-1; 9 bases are a match to TRBD1. Germline loops: CDR1 SGHTA, CDR2 FQGNSA. The junction had 4 bases not matched to a gene; V was cut back by 3 bases and J by 1 base. The CDR3 has 16 residues. The CDR3 loop reads CASSFRQGGSYNEQFF. DNA for the CDR3: TGTGCCAGCAGCTTCCGACAGGGGGGGTCCTACAATGAGCAGTTCTTC.

This clonotype was counted once. The V gene is TRBV24-1, the J gene TRBJ2-3; D possibly corresponds to TRBD1 (6 bases). Looked up from germline, CDR1 is KGHDR and CDR2 is SFDVKD. The germline V and J ends were trimmed by 3 bases and 2 bases, with 11 bases remaining between them. CDR3 length: 15 amino acids. The CDR3 loop reads CATSDPGQPTDTQYF. As DNA, the CDR3 is TGTGCCACCAGTGATCCTGGACAGCCCACAGATACGCAGTATTTT.

This clonotype was seen a handful of times. The rearrangement links TRBV20-1 to TRBJ2-5, with no clear D. The end of the DNA aligns better with TRBJ2-7, so the J call may be wrong. In germline, CDR1 is DFQATT, CDR2 SNEGSKA (reference sequence). The CDR3 is made up of 14 amino acids. CDR3 DNA sequence: TGCAGTGCTGATAGAATAGGATGGTTATACGAGCAGTACTTC. This sequence encodes CSADRIGWLYEQYF.

This clonotype was seen more than once but under ten times. This chain connects TRBV12-3 or TRBV12-4 to TRBJ2-3, with D possibly being TRBD2 (5 bases). The CDR3 extends over 13 amino acids. V was pared by 7 bases and J by 6 bases, with 14 bases between. CDR3 protein: CASNYLGKDTQYF. In nucleotides, the CDR3 is TGTGCCAGCAATTATCTCGGGAAGGATACGCAGTATTTT.

This clonotype came up a few times. The rearrangement joins TRBV7-9 to TRBJ2-1; 10 bases map to TRBD2. This CDR3 contains 16 residues. Germline CDR1 SEHNR, CDR2 FQNEAQ (reference sequence). The trim removed 1 base at V and 9 bases at J, leaving 9 bases unmatched. The CDR3 DNA sequence: TGTGCCAGCAGCTTAGGGGTAGCGGGGGGATATGTTGAGCAGTTCTTC. This sequence encodes CASSLGVAGGYVEQFF.

The J gene is TRBJ2-3, the V gene TRBV20-1, with 7 bases that match TRBD1. The length of the CDR3 is 15 residues. V lost 8 bases to trimming and J lost 3 bases; unmatched junction nucleotides: 14. Germline CDR1 is DFQATT and CDR2 is SNEGSKA (reference sequence). DNA for the CDR3: TGCAGTACCCAACGCCCAGGGGGAGCTACAGATACGCAGTATTTT. Amino acids: CSTQRPGGATDTQYF.

The genes are TRBV3-1 and TRBJ2-1; D is unclear. The V end was cut by 0 bases, the J end by 6 bases, with 3 bases between. Germline values: CDR1 LGHDT, CDR2 YNNKEL (reference sequence). The CDR3 extends over 12 amino acids. Here the CDR3 DNA reads TGTGCCAGCAGCCAAGAGTCCAATGAGCAGTTCTTC. It translates to CASSQESNEQFF.

This chain connects TRBV7-2 to TRBJ2-7; 11 bases line up with TRBD2. The DNA end is a closer match to TRBJ2-1, so the J assignment may be wrong. The CDR3 is 16 residues long. CDR1 SGHTA and CDR2 FQGNSA come from the germline V gene. CDR3 in DNA: TGTGCCAGCAGCCCCCAACTAGCGGGGGCCATGGGTGAGCAGTTCTTC. This translates into CASSPQLAGAMGEQFF.

Only a few counts were recorded for this clonotype. The chain has TRBV21-1 and TRBJ2-6; no DNA check was done on the table's D call, TRBD1. TRBV21-1 is assigned pseudogene status. The CDR3 has 14 amino acids. The CDR3 DNA reads as TGTGCCGGGTCGCGGGACACTGGGGCCAACGTCCTGACTTTC. This codes for CAGSRDTGANVLTF.

The sample holds many counts of this clonotype. This chain joins TRBV29-1 and TRBJ2-7; D gene ambiguous. CDR3 length: 11 amino acids. Germline values: CDR1 SQVTM, CDR2 ANQGSEA. V lost 5 bases to trimming and J lost 6 bases, with 11 bases between them. The CDR3 DNA reads as TGCAGCGTTCGGACGGTCCTCGAGCAGTACTTC. Its translation is CSVRTVLEQYF.

In this sample, this clonotype turned up a few times. This rearrangement joins TRBV7-2 to TRBJ2-7, with 11 nucleotides matching TRBD2. Germline CDR1 SGHTA, CDR2 FQGNSA. Trimming removed 3 bases from V and 0 bases from J; junction bases left unmatched: 1. The CDR3 runs 15 residues. The CDR3 loop is CASSLGLADSYEQYV. The CDR3 DNA is TGTGCCAGCAGCTTGGGACTAGCGGACTCCTACGAGCAGTACGTC.

V usage is TRBV7-2 and J usage is TRBJ2-5; 14 bases are a match to TRBD2. The J call is doubtful: the DNA matches TRBJ2-1 better. The germline CDR1 and CDR2 sequences are SGHTA and FQGNSA. The length of the CDR3 is 15 residues. The CDR3 loop is CASSRTSGGWDEQFF. The CDR3 DNA reads TGTGCCAGCAGCCGGACTAGCGGGGGGTGGGATGAGCAGTTCTTC.

In this sample, this clonotype turned up a few times. The rearrangement uses TRBV12-3 or TRBV12-4 and TRBJ2-7; the match to TRBD2 covers 8 bases. Losses at the gene ends were 3 bases for V and 4 bases for J; bases not matched to a gene: 5. There are 14 residues in the CDR3. CDR3 nucleotide sequence: TGTGCCAGCAGTTTTGGCGGGGGGAATTACGAGCAGTACTTC. This translates into CASSFGGGNYEQYF.

This clonotype was seen a few times. The chain joins TRBV7-2 to TRBJ2-7; possible D gene TRBD1, 5 bases. Trimming left V 1 base short and J 5 bases short, with 9 bases between. CDR1 is SGHTA and CDR2 is FQGNSA in the germline V gene. This CDR3 is built from 13 residues. The CDR3 DNA is TGTGCCAGCAGCTTAGAGCCAGGGAACGAGCAGTACGTC. Amino acids: CASSLEPGNEQYV.

The chain combines TRBV5-6 with TRBJ1-1; D is unresolved. CDR3 length equals 14 residues. Trimming took off 0 bases at V and 2 bases at J, with 8 bases between the two ends. In germline, CDR1 is SGHDT, CDR2 YYEEEE. CDR3 DNA sequence: TGTGCCAGCAGCTTGGGACACCACAACACTGAAGCTTTCTTT. Translated: CASSLGHHNTEAFF.

This chain uses TRBV28 with TRBJ2-1, with 8 bases identical to TRBD1. The CDR3 covers 16 residues. The junction had 11 bases not matched to a gene; V was cut back by 3 bases and J by 7 bases. The germline gives CDR1 MDHEN, CDR2 SYDVKM. For the CDR3, the DNA is TGTGCCAGCAGTTTCCTCGGACAGGGAGTTCTTAATGAGCAGTTCTTC. This encodes CASSFLGQGVLNEQFF.

Concerning this clonotype itself: One junction end does not reproduce the germline sequence, and a read error may be involved. V usage is TRBV18 and J usage is TRBJ2-3, with 11 bases that match TRBD2. The CDR3 runs 15 residues. Germline V CDR1 and CDR2: KGHSH, LQKENI. The CDR3 spells CASPPGLAGADTQYF. The CDR3 DNA reads TGTGCCAGCCCACCTGGACTAGCGGGCGCAGATACGCAGTATTTT. Variable domain in full (rest from reference TRBV18 and TRBJ2-3): NAGVMQNPRHLVRRRGQEARLRCSPMKGHSHVYWYRQLPEEGLKFMVYLQKENIIDESGMPKERFSAEFPKEGPSILRIQQVVRGDSAAYFCASPPGLAGADTQYFGPGTRLTVL.

This clonotype was recorded at least ten times. The chain recombines TRBV20-1 with TRBJ1-3; D remains ambiguous. Trimming took off 6 bases at V and 0 bases at J, with 6 bases between the two ends. The CDR3 has 12 amino acids. Germline V lookup: CDR1 DFQATT, CDR2 SNEGSKA (reference sequence). The CDR3 nucleotides read TGCAGTGCCCCCTTCTCTGGAAACACCATATATTTT. Its protein is CSAPFSGNTIYF.

The chain combines TRBV6-2 or TRBV6-3 with TRBJ1-5; TRBD1 matches at 7 bases. Germline CDR1 reads MNHEY; CDR2 reads SVGEGT. Trimming cost V 0 bases and J 0 bases; bases outside gene matches: 5. The CDR3 has 17 amino acids. CDR3 in amino acids: CASSYSFDRASNQPQHF. CDR3 DNA: TGTGCCAGCAGTTACTCCTTCGACAGGGCTAGCAATCAGCCCCAGCATTTT.

The CDR3 protein is CASSGTLDRGEKLFF. The DNA for the CDR3 is TGTGCCAGCAGTGGCACCCTGGACAGGGGTGAAAAACTGTTTTTT. The chain couples TRBV28 to TRBJ1-4, with 9 bases matching TRBD1. The CDR3 extends over 15 amino acids. Per germline, CDR1 MDHEN and CDR2 SYDVKM. Trimming at V came to 5 bases and at J to 7 bases, leaving 8 bases not matched to a gene.

This clonotype was counted between two and nine times. CDR3 DNA: TGTGCCAGCAGTTACGAAAAACTGTTTTTT. Translating it yields CASSYEKLFF. The chain employs TRBV6-5 and TRBJ1-4; the D is unclear. The V end lost 2 bases, the J end lost 8 bases, and 0 bases lay between the germline ends. The V gene's germline CDR1 is MNHEY and CDR2 SVGAGI. The CDR3 has 10 amino acids.